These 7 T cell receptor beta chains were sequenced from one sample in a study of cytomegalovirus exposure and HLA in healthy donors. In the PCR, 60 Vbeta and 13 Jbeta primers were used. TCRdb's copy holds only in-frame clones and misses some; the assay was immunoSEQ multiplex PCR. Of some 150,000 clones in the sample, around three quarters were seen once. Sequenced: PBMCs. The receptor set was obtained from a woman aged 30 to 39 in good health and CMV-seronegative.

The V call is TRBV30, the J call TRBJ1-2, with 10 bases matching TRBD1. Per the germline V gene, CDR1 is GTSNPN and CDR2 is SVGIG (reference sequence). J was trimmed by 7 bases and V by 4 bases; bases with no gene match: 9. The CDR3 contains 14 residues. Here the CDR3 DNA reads TGTGCCTGGAAACCCCTCCGGGACAGGGGTGGCTACACCTTC. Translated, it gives CAWKPLRDRGGYTF.

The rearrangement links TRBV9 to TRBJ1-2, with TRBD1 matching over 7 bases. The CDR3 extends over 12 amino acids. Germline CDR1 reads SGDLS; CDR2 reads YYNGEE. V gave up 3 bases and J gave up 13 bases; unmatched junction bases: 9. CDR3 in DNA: TGTGCCAGCAGCGATACTACGACAGGGCGCACCTTC. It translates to CASSDTTTGRTF. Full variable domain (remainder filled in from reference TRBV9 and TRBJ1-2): DSGVTQTPKHLITATGQRVTLRCSPRSGDLSVYWYQQSLDQGLQFLIQYYNGEERAKGNILERFSAQQFPDLHSELNLSSLELGDSALYFCASSDTTTGRTFGSGTRLTVV.

CDR3 amino acids: CASSTLRETQYF. In DNA, the CDR3 is TGTGCCAGCTCCACCCTGAGGGAGACCCAGTACTTC. This sequence joins TRBV2 and TRBJ2-5; D remains ambiguous. The CDR3 is 12 amino acids. V was pared by 8 bases and J by 5 bases, with 12 bases between. In germline, CDR1 is SNHLY, CDR2 FYNNEI.

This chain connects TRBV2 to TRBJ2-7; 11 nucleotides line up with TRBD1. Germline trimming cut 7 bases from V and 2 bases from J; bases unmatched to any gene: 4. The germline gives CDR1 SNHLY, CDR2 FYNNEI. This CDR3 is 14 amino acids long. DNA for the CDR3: TGTGCCAGCACTCGGACAGGGGGCACCTACGAGCAGTACTTC. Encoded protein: CASTRTGGTYEQYF.

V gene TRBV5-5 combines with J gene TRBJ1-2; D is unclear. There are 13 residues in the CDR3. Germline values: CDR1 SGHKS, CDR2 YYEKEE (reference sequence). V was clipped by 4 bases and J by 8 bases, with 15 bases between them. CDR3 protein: CASSLRPGDGYTF. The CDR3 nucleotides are TGTGCCAGCAGCCTCCGACCCGGAGACGGCTACACCTTC.

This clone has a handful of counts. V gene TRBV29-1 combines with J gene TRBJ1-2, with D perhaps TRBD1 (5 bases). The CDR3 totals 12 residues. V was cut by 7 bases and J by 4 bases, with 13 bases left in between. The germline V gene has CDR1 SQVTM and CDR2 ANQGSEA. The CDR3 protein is CSAEGTGYGYTF. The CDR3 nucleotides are TGCAGCGCGGAAGGGACTGGCTATGGCTACACCTTC.

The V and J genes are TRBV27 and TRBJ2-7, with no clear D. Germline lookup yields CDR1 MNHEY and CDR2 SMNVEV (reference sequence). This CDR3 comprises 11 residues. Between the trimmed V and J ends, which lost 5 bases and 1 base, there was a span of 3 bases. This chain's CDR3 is CASSPSYEQYF. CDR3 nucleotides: TGTGCCAGCAGTCCTTCCTACGAGCAGTACTTC.